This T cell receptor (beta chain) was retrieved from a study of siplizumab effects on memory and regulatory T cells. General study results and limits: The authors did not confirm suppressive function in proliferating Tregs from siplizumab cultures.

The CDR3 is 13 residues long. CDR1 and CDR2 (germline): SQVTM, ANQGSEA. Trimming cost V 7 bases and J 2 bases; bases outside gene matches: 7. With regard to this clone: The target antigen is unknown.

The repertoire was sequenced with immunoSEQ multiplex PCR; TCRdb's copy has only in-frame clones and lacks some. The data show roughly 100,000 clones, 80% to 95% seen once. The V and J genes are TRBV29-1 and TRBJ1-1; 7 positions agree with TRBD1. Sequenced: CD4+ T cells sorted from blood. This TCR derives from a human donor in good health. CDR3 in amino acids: CSARQGSNTEAFF. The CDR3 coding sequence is TGCAGCGCCCGACAGGGATCAAACACTGAAGCTTTCTTT.